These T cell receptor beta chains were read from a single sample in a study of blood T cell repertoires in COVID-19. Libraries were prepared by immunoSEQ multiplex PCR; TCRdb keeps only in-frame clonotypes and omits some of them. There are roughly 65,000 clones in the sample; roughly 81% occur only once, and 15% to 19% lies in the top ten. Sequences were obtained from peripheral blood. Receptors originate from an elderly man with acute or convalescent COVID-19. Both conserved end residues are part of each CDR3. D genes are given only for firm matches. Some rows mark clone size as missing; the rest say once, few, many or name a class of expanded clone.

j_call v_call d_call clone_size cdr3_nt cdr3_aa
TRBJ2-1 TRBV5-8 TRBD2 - TGTGCCAGCAGCCGACTAGCGGGAGGGAGCGATGAGCAGTTCTTC CASSRLAGGSDEQFF
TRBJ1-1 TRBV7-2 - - TGTGCCAGCAGCTTTTCCAGCGGGAACACTGAAGCTTTCTTT CASSFSSGNTEAFF
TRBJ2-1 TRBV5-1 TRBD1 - TGCGCCAGCAGCCTAATGACAGGGAATGGCAATGAGCAGTTCTTC CASSLMTGNGNEQFF
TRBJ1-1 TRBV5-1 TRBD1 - TGCGCCAGCAGCTTGGTCCAGGGGGGTAGGAGGGCTGAAGCTTTCTTT CASSLVQGGRRAEAFF
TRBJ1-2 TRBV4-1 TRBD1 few TGCGCCAGCAGCCAAATAGGGACAGGTGGCTACACCTTC CASSQIGTGGYTF
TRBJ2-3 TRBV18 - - TGTGCCAGCTCACAGAGCGCAGGGGTCTCCACAGATACGCAGTATTTT CASSQSAGVSTDTQYF
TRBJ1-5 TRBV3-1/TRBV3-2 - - TGTGCCAGCAGCCATCTCCGGGGGTCCCAGCATTTT CASSHLRGSQHF
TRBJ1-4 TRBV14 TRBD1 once TGTGCCAGCAGCCAAGCTCGACAGGGTTTTAGGGAAAAACTGTTTTTT CASSQARQGFREKLFF
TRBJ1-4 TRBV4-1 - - TGCGCCAGCAGCCGGGGGGGCGGGTGGAATGAAAAACTGTTTTTT CASSRGGGWNEKLFF
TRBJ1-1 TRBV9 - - TGTGCCAGCAGCTTCGGGGGGGACACTGAAGCTTTCTTT CASSFGGDTEAFF
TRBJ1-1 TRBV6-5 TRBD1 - TGTGCCAGCAGATTACAGGGGGTGGTAACTGAAGCTTTCTTT CASRLQGVVTEAFF
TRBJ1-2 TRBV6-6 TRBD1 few TGTGCCAGCAGTTACGAAGACAGGGGGACCTTGGGCTACACCTTC CASSYEDRGTLGYTF
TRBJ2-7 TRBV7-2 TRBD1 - TGTGCCAGCAGCCCGAGGACAGGGTCTCGGGAGCAGTACTTC CASSPRTGSREQYF
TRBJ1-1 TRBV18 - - TGTGCCAGCTCCCCCAACCGGGGGGACACTGAAGCTTTCTTT CASSPNRGDTEAFF
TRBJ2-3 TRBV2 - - TGTGCCAGCAGTGATCAGGTCTCAGATACGCAGTATTTT CASSDQVSDTQYF
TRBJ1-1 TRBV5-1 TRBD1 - TGCGCCAGCAGCTTGTTCAGGGGGCAAACTGAAGCTTTCTTT CASSLFRGQTEAFF
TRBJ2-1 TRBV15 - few TGTGCCACCAGCAGAGGACGGGGTTCCTACAATGAGCAGTTCTTC CATSRGRGSYNEQFF
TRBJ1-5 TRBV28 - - TGTGCCAGCAGCCCAACCTCGGGTCAGCCCCAGCATTTT CASSPTSGQPQHF
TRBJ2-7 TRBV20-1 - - TGCAGTGCTAGGGGCGGGCGGGAGCAGTACTTC CSARGGREQYF
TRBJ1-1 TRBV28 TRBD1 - TGTGCCAGCAGTTCGATGGGACAGGGCAAGCCACAAGCTTTCTTT CASSSMGQGKPQAFF
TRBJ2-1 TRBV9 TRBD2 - TGTGCCAGCAGCGTAGCTGGGACTAGCTCCTACAATGAGCAGTTCTTC CASSVAGTSSYNEQFF
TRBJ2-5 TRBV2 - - TGTGCCAGCAGTGACGAGGCAGGGCTAGAGACCCAGTACTTC CASSDEAGLETQYF
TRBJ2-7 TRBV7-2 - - TGTGCCAGCAGCGAAGGGGGATCCTACGAGCAGTACTTC CASSEGGSYEQYF
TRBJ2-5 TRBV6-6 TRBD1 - TGTGCCAGCAGTTACGGTACAGGGGCAGGAGAGACCCAGTACTTC CASSYGTGAGETQYF
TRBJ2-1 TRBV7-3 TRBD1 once TGTGCCAGCAGCTTAGGGACAGGGCGCTACAATGAGCAGTTCTTC CASSLGTGRYNEQFF
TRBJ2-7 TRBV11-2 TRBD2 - TGTGCCAGCAGGCCTCTTACCGGGACTAGCGCCTACGAGCAGTACTTC CASRPLTGTSAYEQYF
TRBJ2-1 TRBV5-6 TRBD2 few TGTGCCAGCAGCTTGGAGACTAGCGGGGGGGTTGGTGAGCAGTTCTTC CASSLETSGGVGEQFF
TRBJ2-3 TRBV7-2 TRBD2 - TGTGCCAGCAGCGCAAGCCCTAGTGGAACTAGCGAGACAGATACGCAGTATTTT CASSASPSGTSETDTQYF
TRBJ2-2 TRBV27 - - TGTGCCAGCAGTTTATCGATGAGCCTCCCCGGGGAGCTGTTTTTT CASSLSMSLPGELFF
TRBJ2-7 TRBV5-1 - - TGCGCCAGCAGCTTTGGCCCCAGGGATACCTACGAGCAGTACTTC CASSFGPRDTYEQYF
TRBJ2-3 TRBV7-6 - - TGTGCCAGCAGCTTCACCGGGTTATCGCAGTATTTT CASSFTGLSQYF
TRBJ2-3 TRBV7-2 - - TGTGCCAGCAGCTTAGCAACAGGCACAGATACGCAGTATTTT CASSLATGTDTQYF
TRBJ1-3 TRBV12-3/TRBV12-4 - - TGTGCCAGCAGTTTGGCCAGGGTCTTTCGATTT CASSLARVFRF
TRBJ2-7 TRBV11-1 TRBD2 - TGTGCCAGCAGCCCGTTACTAGCGGGGGCCTACGAGCAGTACTTC CASSPLLAGAYEQYF
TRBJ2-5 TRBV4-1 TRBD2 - TGCGCCAGCAGCCAGAAGATACTAGCGGGGGGGCCAGAGACCCAGTACTTC CASSQKILAGGPETQYF
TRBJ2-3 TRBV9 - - TGTGCCAGCAGCTTCCGGACTGATACAGATACGCAGTATTTT CASSFRTDTDTQYF
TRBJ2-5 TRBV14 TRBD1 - TGTGCCAGCAGCCATCAGGACAGGGGAGTTCAAGAGACCCAGTACTTC CASSHQDRGVQETQYF
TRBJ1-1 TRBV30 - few TGTGCCTGGAGTAAGGGGTCAGGCGCTGAAGCTTTCTTT CAWSKGSGAEAFF
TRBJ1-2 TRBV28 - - TGTGCCACCCAACTGGTCAACTATGGCTACACCTTC CATQLVNYGYTF